These 20 T cell receptor beta chains were all obtained from the same sample, sequenced in a study of blood T cell repertoires in COVID-19. Clones were sequenced by immunoSEQ multiplex PCR, and TCRdb holds only the in-frame ones, with some missing. The profile covers hundreds of thousands of clones, with around four fifths appearing a single time and 18% taken by the ten largest. Sequenced sample: peripheral blood. The receptors derive from a woman aged 80 or over with active or convalescent COVID-19.

This chain connects TRBV9 to TRBJ1-1, with TRBD1 as a possible D gene (5 bases). The germline V gene has CDR1 SGDLS and CDR2 YYNGEE. V was trimmed by 0 bases and J by 0 bases, leaving 9 bases between them. The CDR3 consists of 15 residues. The DNA for the CDR3 is TGTGCCAGCAGCGTAGGTGGGGGGATGAACACTGAAGCTTTCTTT. Amino acids: CASSVGGGMNTEAFF.

The chain carries TRBV6-4 and TRBJ1-4; D is undetermined. In germline, CDR1 is MRHNA, CDR2 SNTAGT. V gave up 6 bases and J gave up 2 bases, with 13 bases separating them. There are 15 residues in the CDR3. The CDR3 spells CASRALEVTNEKLFF. The CDR3 DNA sequence: TGTGCCAGCAGGGCACTTGAGGTTACTAATGAAAAACTGTTTTTT.

This CDR3 is CAKEDPETSGGREQFF. CDR3 coding DNA: TGTGCCAAAGAGGATCCCGAAACTAGCGGCGGCAGGGAGCAGTTCTTC. The rearrangement uses TRBV7-9 and TRBJ2-1, with 8 bases identical to TRBD2. This CDR3 region has 16 residues. The ends lost 10 bases at V and 10 bases at J; junction bases unmatched: 21. Germline V gene data show CDR1 as SEHNR and CDR2 as FQNEAQ (reference sequence).

V gene TRBV29-1 combines with J gene TRBJ1-2; TRBD1 aligns across 7 bases. Germline V gene lookup returns CDR1 SQVTM and CDR2 ANQGSEA. The CDR3 consists of 15 residues. V was pared by 1 base and J by 1 base, with 6 bases of the junction left unmatched. This chain's CDR3 is CSVEVGGGLNYGYTF. The CDR3 nucleotides are TGCAGCGTTGAAGTAGGAGGGGGCCTTAACTATGGCTACACCTTC.

This clone has only one observation. This chain links TRBV24-1 with TRBJ1-1; 10 bases line up with TRBD1. The length of the CDR3 is 13 residues. Germline V gene lookup returns CDR1 KGHDR and CDR2 SFDVKD. The V and J ends lost 7 bases and 3 bases, in that order; junction bases with no gene match: 1. The CDR3 nucleotides read TGTGCCACCAGCGGACAGGGGGACACTGAAGCTTTCTTT. It is translated as CATSGQGDTEAFF.

This clone has at least ten counts. The chain combines TRBV28 with TRBJ2-7; D unclear. The germline V and J ends were trimmed by 6 bases and 2 bases, with 17 bases remaining between them. CDR3 length: 15 amino acids. Germline lookup yields CDR1 MDHEN and CDR2 SYDVKM. The CDR3 DNA reads as TGTGCCAGCAGCCTCCCCGGGTCCTTAACCTACGAGCAGTACTTC. Translating gives CASSLPGSLTYEQYF.

This clone turned up a few times. This rearrangement joins TRBV5-3 to TRBJ2-7; 9 nucleotides line up with TRBD1. TRBV5-3 is an ORF; its function is uncertain. V lost 0 bases, J lost 2 bases, and 9 bases stayed unmatched. CDR3 length: 17 amino acids. This chain's CDR3 is CARSLGQGDPTAYEQYF. The CDR3 DNA sequence: TGTGCCAGAAGCTTGGGACAGGGGGACCCTACCGCCTACGAGCAGTACTTC.

To note about this clone: The limits of the CDR3 on the DNA are not certain, so only TCRdb's listed CDR3 is given. This chain links TRBV6-5 with TRBJ1-3. From its first to its last residue, the CDR3 has 14 amino acids. CDR1 and CDR2 (germline): MNHEY, SVGAGI. CDR3 residues: CASSSSGVGNTIYF.

Comment on this clone: Other DNA sequences in the same sample also yield this CDR3. This chain links TRBV7-2 with TRBJ1-5, with D maybe TRBD1 (6 bases). Trimming took off 3 bases at V and 9 bases at J, with 18 bases between the two ends. CDR1 is SGHTA and CDR2 is FQGNSA in the germline V gene. There are 15 residues in the CDR3. The CDR3 here is CASSFSGGGGRPQHF. DNA for the CDR3: TGTGCCAGCAGCTTCAGCGGGGGTGGGGGGCGGCCCCAGCATTTT.

V usage is TRBV6-5 and J usage is TRBJ2-5, with TRBD1 matching over 10 bases. Per the germline V gene, CDR1 is MNHEY and CDR2 is SVGAGI. The CDR3 extends over 15 amino acids. J was trimmed by 2 bases and V by 5 bases; bases with no gene match: 5. CDR3 amino acids: CASSRQGAGQETQYF. The CDR3, as DNA: TGTGCCAGCAGTCGACAGGGGGCGGGTCAAGAGACCCAGTACTTC.

The chain couples TRBV5-4 to TRBJ2-7; 8 bases are a match to TRBD2. CDR1 is SGHNT, CDR2 YYREEE, per germline (reference sequence). The CDR3 has 14 amino acids. J lost 3 bases, V lost 4 bases, and 6 bases had no gene match. Written as DNA, the CDR3 is TGTGCCAGCAGCAGCGGGAGTGGTATCTACGAGCAGTACTTC. Translation: CASSSGSGIYEQYF.

This sequence joins TRBV7-2 and TRBJ1-1, with D perhaps matching TRBD1 (5 bases). This CDR3 spans 12 amino acids. Looked up from germline, CDR1 is SGHTA and CDR2 is FQGNSA. V lost 2 bases and J 7 bases, leaving 8 bases between the germline ends. The CDR3 nucleotides are TGTGCCAGCAGCTTAAACGGGGGTGAAGCTTTCTTT. Residues: CASSLNGGEAFF.

On this clone: The junction shows a germline mismatch at one end, possibly a read error. This sequence joins TRBV4-1 and TRBJ2-2; 8 bases fit TRBD2. The length of the CDR3 is 17 residues. The germline V gene encodes CDR1 MGHRA and CDR2 YSYEKL. The CDR3 is CAGSATPGTRGTGELFF. CDR3 sequence (DNA): TGCGCCGGCAGCGCCACCCCCGGGACTAGGGGCACCGGGGAGCTGTTTTTT.

This chain links TRBV6-6 with TRBJ1-2; a weak D match, TRBD1 (6 bases). The CDR3 runs to 14 residues. Germline CDR1 and CDR2: MNHNY and SVGAGI (reference sequence). V lost 7 bases to trimming and J lost 4 bases, with 16 bases between them. Written as DNA, the CDR3 is TGTGCCAGCACCACGGACAGTGTCAGCTATGGCTACACCTTC. It translates to CASTTDSVSYGYTF.

The chain carries TRBV4-3 and TRBJ2-2; D not resolved. The CDR3 contains 12 residues. The V gene's germline CDR1 is LGHNA and CDR2 YSLEER. Trimming removed 2 bases at V and 8 bases at J, with 6 bases between. The CDR3, as DNA: TGCGCCAGCAGCCAAACACAGGGGGAGCTGTTTTTT. Translating it yields CASSQTQGELFF.

This chain uses TRBV2 with TRBJ1-1; tentative D call: TRBD1 (5 bases). The germline V gene encodes CDR1 SNHLY and CDR2 FYNNEI. CDR3 length equals 14 residues. V gave up 3 bases and J gave up 1 base, with 9 bases separating them. The DNA of the CDR3 is TGTGCCAGCAGTGACCGGGACTCGAACACTGAAGCTTTCTTT. Translation: CASSDRDSNTEAFF.

This clone was found once. V gene TRBV7-2 combines with J gene TRBJ2-1; the D gene is possibly TRBD1 (7 bases). The CDR3 has 13 residues. V was trimmed by 5 bases and J by 10 bases, leaving 15 bases between them. Germline CDR1 SGHTA, CDR2 FQGNSA. The CDR3 sequence: CASSGRGAREQFF. The CDR3 DNA sequence: TGTGCCAGCAGCGGCAGGGGGGCCCGGGAGCAGTTCTTC.

Comment on this clone: Other DNA sequences in the same sample also yield this CDR3. The rearrangement joins TRBV9 to TRBJ2-2; D not resolved. The CDR3 has 13 residues. Trimming removed 4 bases at V and 5 bases at J, with 9 bases between. Germline V gene data show CDR1 as SGDLS and CDR2 as YYNGEE. The CDR3 DNA sequence: TGTGCCAGCAGCCCACGGGTGACCGGGGAGCTGTTTTTT. Translated, it gives CASSPRVTGELFF. Variable domain in full (rest from reference TRBV9 and TRBJ2-2): DSGVTQTPKHLITATGQRVTLRCSPRSGDLSVYWYQQSLDQGLQFLIQYYNGEERAKGNILERFSAQQFPDLHSELNLSSLELGDSALYFCASSPRVTGELFFGEGSRLTVL.

This sequence joins TRBV29-1 and TRBJ1-4; 7 bases map to TRBD1. With V trimmed by 5 bases and J by 6 bases, 12 bases remained unmatched. Germline loops: CDR1 SQVTM, CDR2 ANQGSEA. The CDR3 consists of 15 residues. In DNA form, the CDR3 reads TGCAGCGTTAATCGGGGCGGAGGGGGCGATGAAAAACTGTTTTTT. This codes for CSVNRGGGGDEKLFF.

The chain carries TRBV4-3 and TRBJ1-4; weak D call: TRBD1 (6 bases). CDR3 length: 14 amino acids. Germline assignment: CDR1 LGHNA and CDR2 YSLEER. Trimming stripped 4 bases from V and 7 bases from J, with 13 bases between. This CDR3 reads CASSLDRPGEKLFF. CDR3 DNA sequence: TGCGCCAGCAGCCTTGACAGGCCGGGTGAAAAACTGTTTTTT.